Following are 13 T cell receptor beta chains from one sample sequenced in a study of T cells expressing NK-cell markers. TCRdb processed the 5' RACE reads again and assigns one entry to each CDR3 protein, with no DNA. Listed are hundreds of thousands of distinct CDR3 sequences; 4.2% falls within the top ten. The sample taken for sequencing was blood T cells: a sorted CD56 or NKG2C T cell subset, CD4+ or CD8+ T cells, or bulk PBMC T cells (not recorded which). The receptor source for this set is a woman between 18 and 70 years old in good health.

The chain links TRBV20-1 to TRBJ1-5; TCRdb picks TRBD1, but there is no DNA to check that call. The CDR3 loop spans 16 amino acids. The germline CDR1 and CDR2 sequences are DFQATT and SNEGSKA (reference sequence). CDR3 protein: CSAGREGAPSNQPQHF.

The gene calls are TRBV7-9 and TRBJ1-1; as DNA is missing, the TRBD1 call by TCRdb cannot be tested. CDR3 length: 13 residues. CDR1 and CDR2 from the germline V gene are SEHNR and FQNEAQ (reference sequence). The CDR3: CASRAQEGTEAFF.

The J gene is TRBJ1-3, the V gene TRBV12-3 or TRBV12-4; without DNA, the TCRdb call of TRBD1 cannot be checked. CDR3 length: 14 residues. The CDR3 protein is CASRQGGSGNTIYF.

The chain employs TRBV20-1 and TRBJ2-5; TCRdb selects TRBD2, and the lack of DNA leaves this call unchecked. This CDR3 contains 15 residues. CDR1 and CDR2 (germline): DFQATT, SNEGSKA (reference sequence). This chain's CDR3 is CSAVKRELVEETQYF.

The chain is built from TRBV20-1 and TRBJ2-3. CDR3 length: 13 amino acids. Germline V gene data show CDR1 as DFQATT and CDR2 as SNEGSKA (reference sequence). The CDR3 sequence: CSAPHRGTDTQYF.

CDR3 sequence reads: CSVARTGTGLEQFF. The chain uses TRBV29-1 and TRBJ2-1; the TCRdb D gene call, TRBD1, has no DNA to confirm it. Germline V lookup: CDR1 SQVTM, CDR2 ANQGSEA. The CDR3 is 14 amino acids.

CDR3 protein: CASRQLRNTEAFF. V gene TRBV12-3 or TRBV12-4 combines with J gene TRBJ1-1. The CDR3 extends over 13 amino acids.

The chain joins TRBV20-1 to TRBJ2-1; without DNA, the TCRdb call of TRBD2 cannot be checked. The CDR3 is 16 residues long. Germline CDR1 and CDR2: DFQATT and SNEGSKA (reference sequence). The CDR3 sequence: CSAREGSRPGPNEQFF.

The V and J genes are TRBV5-1 and TRBJ2-1; as DNA is missing, the TRBD1 call by TCRdb cannot be tested. CDR1 SGHRS and CDR2 YFSETQ come from the germline V gene. This CDR3 contains 13 residues. CDR3 sequence reads: CASSVQGQDEQFF. Together with reference TRBV5-1 and TRBJ2-1, the CDR3 gives the full variable domain: KAGVTQTPRYLIKTRGQQVTLSCSPISGHRSVSWYQQTPGQGLQFLFEYFSETQRNKGNFPGRFSGRQFSNSRSEMNVSTLELGDSALYLCASSVQGQDEQFFGPGTRLTVL.

The chain recombines TRBV7-3 with TRBJ2-3; the D call from TCRdb, TRBD1, cannot be confirmed without DNA. Germline CDR1 reads SGHTA; CDR2 reads FQGTGA. This CDR3 spans 15 amino acids. The CDR3 sequence is CASSVTGISTDTQYF.

The chain is built from TRBV7-2 and TRBJ2-3; TCRdb's D call of TRBD2 is untestable without DNA. There are 15 residues in the CDR3. Germline CDR1 and CDR2: SGHTA and FQGNSA. The CDR3 sequence: CASSLSSPFPDTQYF.

This chain joins TRBV5-6 and TRBJ1-6; lacking DNA, the TRBD1 call made by TCRdb goes unchecked. This CDR3 is built from 14 residues. Looked up from germline, CDR1 is SGHDT and CDR2 is YYEEEE. The CDR3: CASSAGQGYSPLHF.

This chain joins TRBV7-2 and TRBJ2-2; TCRdb selects TRBD2, and the lack of DNA leaves this call unchecked. The CDR3 spans 16 residues. CDR1 is SGHTA, CDR2 FQGNSA, per germline. The CDR3 reads CASRGRGGERTGELFF.